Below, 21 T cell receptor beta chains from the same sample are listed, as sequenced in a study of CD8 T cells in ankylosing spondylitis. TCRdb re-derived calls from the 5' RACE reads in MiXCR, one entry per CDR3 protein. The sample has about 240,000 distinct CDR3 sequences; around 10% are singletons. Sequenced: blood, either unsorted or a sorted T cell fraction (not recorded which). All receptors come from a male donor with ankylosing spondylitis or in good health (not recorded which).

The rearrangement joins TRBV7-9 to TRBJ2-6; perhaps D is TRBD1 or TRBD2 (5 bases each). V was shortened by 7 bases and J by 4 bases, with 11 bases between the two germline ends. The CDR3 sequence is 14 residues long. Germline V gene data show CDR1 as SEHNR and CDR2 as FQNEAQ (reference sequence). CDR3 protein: CASTRGSGANVLTF. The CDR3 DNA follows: TGTGCCAGCACGAGGGGTTCCGGGGCCAACGTCCTGACTTTC.

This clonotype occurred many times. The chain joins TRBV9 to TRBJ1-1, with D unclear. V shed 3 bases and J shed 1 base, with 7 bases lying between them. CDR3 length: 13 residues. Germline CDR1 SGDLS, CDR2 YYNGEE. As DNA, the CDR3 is TGTGCCAGCAGCGCGCAGACGAACACTGAAGCTTTCTTT. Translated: CASSAQTNTEAFF.

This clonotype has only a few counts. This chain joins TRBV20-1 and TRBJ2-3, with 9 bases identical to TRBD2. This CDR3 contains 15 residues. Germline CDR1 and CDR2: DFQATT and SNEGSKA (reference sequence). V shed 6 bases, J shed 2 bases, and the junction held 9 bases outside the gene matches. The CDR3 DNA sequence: TGCAGTGCCCCGTCGCGGGGGGGTTACACAGATACGCAGTATTTT. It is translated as CSAPSRGGYTDTQYF.

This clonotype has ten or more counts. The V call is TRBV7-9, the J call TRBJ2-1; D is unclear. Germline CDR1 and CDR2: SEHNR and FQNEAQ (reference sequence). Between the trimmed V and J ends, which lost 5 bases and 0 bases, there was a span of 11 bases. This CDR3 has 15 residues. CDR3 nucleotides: TGTGCCAGCAGCGTGACCGGGTTCTCCTACAATGAGCAGTTCTTC. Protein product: CASSVTGFSYNEQFF.

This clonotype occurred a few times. The CDR3 nucleotides read TGTGCCAGCAGCTCTGGGTGGAATCAGCCCCAGCATTTT. It yields the protein CASSSGWNQPQHF. This chain links TRBV9 with TRBJ1-5; D is unclear. V lost 4 bases to trimming and J lost 4 bases, with 9 bases between them. The CDR3 runs 13 residues. Germline V CDR1 and CDR2: SGDLS, YYNGEE.

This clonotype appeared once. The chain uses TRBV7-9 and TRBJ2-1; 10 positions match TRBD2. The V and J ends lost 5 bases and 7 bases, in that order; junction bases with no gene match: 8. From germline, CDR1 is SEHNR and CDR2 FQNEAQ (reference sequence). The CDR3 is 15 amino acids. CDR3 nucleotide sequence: TGTGCCAGCAGCCACCGACTAGCGGGCGCAAATGAGCAGTTCTTC. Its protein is CASSHRLAGANEQFF.

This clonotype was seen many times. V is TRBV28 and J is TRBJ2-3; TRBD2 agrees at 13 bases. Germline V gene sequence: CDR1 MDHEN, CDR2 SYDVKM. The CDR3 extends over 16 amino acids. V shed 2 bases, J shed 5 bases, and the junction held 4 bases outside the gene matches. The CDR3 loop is CASSLGLAGVLDTQYF. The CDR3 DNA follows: TGTGCCAGCAGTTTAGGACTAGCGGGAGTGTTAGATACGCAGTATTTT. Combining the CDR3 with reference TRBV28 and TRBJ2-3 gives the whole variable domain DVKVTQSSRYLVKRTGEKVFLECVQDMDHENMFWYRQDPGLGLRLIYFSYDVKMKEKGDIPEGYSVSREKKERFSLILESASTNQTSMYLCASSLGLAGVLDTQYFGPGTRLTVL.

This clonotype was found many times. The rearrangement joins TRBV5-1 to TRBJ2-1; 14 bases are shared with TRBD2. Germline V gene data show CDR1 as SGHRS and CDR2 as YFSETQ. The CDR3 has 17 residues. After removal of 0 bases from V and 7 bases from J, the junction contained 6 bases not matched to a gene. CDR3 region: CASSLDQGLAGENEQFF. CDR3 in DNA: TGCGCCAGCAGCTTGGACCAGGGACTAGCGGGAGAGAATGAGCAGTTCTTC.

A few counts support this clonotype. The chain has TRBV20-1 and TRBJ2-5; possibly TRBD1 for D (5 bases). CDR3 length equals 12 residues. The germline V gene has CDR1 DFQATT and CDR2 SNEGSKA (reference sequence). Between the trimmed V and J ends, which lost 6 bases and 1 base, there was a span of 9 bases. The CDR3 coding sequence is TGCAGTGCGCTGACAGTCCAAGAGACCCAGTACTTC. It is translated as CSALTVQETQYF.

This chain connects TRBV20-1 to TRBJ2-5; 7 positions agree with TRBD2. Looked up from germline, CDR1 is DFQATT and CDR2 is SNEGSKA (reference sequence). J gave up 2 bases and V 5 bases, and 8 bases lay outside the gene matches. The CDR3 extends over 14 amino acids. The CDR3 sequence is CSALPLAEQETQYF. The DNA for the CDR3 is TGCAGTGCTTTGCCTCTAGCGGAACAAGAGACCCAGTACTTC.

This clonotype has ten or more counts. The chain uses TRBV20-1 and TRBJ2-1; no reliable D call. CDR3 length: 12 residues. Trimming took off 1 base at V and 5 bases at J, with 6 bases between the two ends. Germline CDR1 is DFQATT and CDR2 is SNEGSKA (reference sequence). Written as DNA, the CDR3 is TGCAGTGCTAGAGTCAGGAACAATGAGCAGTTCTTC. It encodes CSARVRNNEQFF.

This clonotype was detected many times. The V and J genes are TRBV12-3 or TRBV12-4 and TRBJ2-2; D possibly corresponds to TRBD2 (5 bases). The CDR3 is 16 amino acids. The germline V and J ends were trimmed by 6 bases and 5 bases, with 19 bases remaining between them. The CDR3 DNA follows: TGTGCCAGCAGCACAGAGGGAAGGAGTTGGACCGGGGAGCTGTTTTTT. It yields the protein CASSTEGRSWTGELFF.

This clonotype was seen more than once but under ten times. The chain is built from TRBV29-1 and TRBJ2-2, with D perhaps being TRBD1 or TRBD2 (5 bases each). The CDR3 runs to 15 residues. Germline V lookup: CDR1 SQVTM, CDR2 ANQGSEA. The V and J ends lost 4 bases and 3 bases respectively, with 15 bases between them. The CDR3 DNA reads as TGCAGCGTTGCGTGGGGGACGGATGACACCGGGGAGCTGTTTTTT. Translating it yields CSVAWGTDDTGELFF.

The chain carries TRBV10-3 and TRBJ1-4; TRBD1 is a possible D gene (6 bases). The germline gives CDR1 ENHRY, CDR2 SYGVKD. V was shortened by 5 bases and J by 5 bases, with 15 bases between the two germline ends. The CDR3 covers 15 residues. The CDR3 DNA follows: TGTGCCATCAGTCCACAGGGTTCGGTGAATGAAAAACTGTTTTTT. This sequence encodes CAISPQGSVNEKLFF.

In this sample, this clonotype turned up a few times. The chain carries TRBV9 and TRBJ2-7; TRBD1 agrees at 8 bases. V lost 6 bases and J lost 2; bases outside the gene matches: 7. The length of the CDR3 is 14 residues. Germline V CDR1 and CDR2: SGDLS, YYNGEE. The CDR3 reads CASTPQGAPYEQYF. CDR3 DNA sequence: TGTGCCAGCACCCCTCAGGGGGCCCCCTACGAGCAGTACTTC.

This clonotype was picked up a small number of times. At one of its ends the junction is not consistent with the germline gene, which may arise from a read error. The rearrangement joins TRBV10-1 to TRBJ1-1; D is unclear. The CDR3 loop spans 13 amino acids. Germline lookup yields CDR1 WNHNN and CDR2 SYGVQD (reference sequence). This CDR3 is CASSIATNTEAFF. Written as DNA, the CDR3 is TGTGCCAGCTCCATCGCTACGAACACTGAAGCTTTCTTT.

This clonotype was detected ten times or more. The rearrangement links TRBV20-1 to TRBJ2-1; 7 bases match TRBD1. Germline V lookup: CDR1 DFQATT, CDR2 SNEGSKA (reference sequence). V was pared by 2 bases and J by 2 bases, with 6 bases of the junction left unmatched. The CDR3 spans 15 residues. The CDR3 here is CSARKQGSTYNEQFF. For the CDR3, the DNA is TGCAGTGCTAGAAAACAGGGGTCCACCTACAATGAGCAGTTCTTC.

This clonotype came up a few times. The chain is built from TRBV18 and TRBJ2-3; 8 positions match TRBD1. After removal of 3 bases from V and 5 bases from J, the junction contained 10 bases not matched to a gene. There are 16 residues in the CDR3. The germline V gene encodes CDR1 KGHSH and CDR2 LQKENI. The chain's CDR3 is CASSPRLQGAQDTQYF. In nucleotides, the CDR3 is TGTGCCAGCTCACCTCGACTCCAGGGGGCGCAAGATACGCAGTATTTT.

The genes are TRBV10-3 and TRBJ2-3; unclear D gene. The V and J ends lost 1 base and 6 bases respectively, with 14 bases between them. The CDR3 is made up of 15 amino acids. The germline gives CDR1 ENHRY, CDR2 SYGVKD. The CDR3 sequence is CAISELLLSADTQYF. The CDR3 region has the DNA TGTGCCATCAGTGAGTTACTCCTCTCAGCGGATACGCAGTATTTT.

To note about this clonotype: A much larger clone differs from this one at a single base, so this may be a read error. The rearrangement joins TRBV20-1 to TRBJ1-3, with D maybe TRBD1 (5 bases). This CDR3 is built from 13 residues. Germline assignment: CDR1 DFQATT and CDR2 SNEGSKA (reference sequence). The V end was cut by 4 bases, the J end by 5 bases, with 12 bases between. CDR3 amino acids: CSAKRDERNTIYF. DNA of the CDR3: TGCAGTGCTAAGCGGGACGAAAGAAACACCATATATTTT.

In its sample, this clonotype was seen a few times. The CDR3 sequence is CASSQVEGTEAFF. CDR3 sequence (DNA): TGTGCCAGCAGCCAAGTGGAGGGCACTGAAGCTTTCTTT. V is TRBV3-1 and J is TRBJ1-1; D is uncertain. CDR3 length: 13 residues. CDR1 and CDR2 (germline): LGHDT, YNNKEL (reference sequence). The ends were cut back, 1 base at V and 4 bases at J, with 7 bases in the middle.